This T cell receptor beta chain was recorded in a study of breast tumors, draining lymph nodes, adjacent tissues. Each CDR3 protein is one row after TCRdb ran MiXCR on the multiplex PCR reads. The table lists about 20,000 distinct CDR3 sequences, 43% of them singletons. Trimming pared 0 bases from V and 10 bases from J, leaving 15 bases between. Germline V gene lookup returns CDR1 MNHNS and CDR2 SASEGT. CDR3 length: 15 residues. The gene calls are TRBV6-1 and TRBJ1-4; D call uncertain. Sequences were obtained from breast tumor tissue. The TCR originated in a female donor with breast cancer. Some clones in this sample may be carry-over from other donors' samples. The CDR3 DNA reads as TGTGCCAGCAGTGAAGCCGGGCGGCTAATGGGAAAACTGTTTTTT. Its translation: CASSEAGRLMGKLFF.